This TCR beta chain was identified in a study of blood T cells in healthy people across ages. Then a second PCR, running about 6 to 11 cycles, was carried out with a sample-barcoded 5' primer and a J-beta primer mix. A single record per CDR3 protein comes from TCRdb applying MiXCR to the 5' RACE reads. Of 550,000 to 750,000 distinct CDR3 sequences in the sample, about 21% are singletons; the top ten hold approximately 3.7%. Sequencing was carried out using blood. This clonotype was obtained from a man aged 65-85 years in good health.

The CDR3 loop reads CSASLQGPYTEAFF. The CDR3 nucleotides read TGCAGTGCTAGCCTACAGGGTCCCTACACTGAAGCTTTCTTT. The chain employs TRBV20-1 and TRBJ1-1, with D possibly being TRBD1 (6 bases). Germline CDR1 is DFQATT and CDR2 is SNEGSKA (reference sequence). V shed 3 bases and J shed 3 bases, with 14 bases lying between them. There are 14 residues in the CDR3.